Below, one TCR beta chain is given with its context. These data come from a study of shared clonotypes between healthy human individuals. Trimming cost V 0 bases and J 4 bases, with 16 bases left between them. The CDR3 consists of 16 residues. Germline V gene data show CDR1 as MNHEY and CDR2 as SVGAGI. The repertoire was sequenced with immunoSEQ multiplex PCR; TCRdb's copy has only in-frame clones and lacks some. This sample has around 2.5 million clones, with 93% found just once. The V gene is TRBV6-5, the J gene TRBJ2-7, with a possible D match to TRBD1 (5 bases). This sequence originates from a man in his late teens or twenties in good health. Some clones in this sample may be carry-over from other donors' samples. The sample was naive CD4+ T cells from PBMCs. This sample's subset: CD45RA+ positively selected. The CDR3 DNA reads as TGTGCCAGCAGTTACTCATCTAGGGGCCGAACTTACGAGCAGTACTTC. Its protein product is CASSYSSRGRTYEQYF.